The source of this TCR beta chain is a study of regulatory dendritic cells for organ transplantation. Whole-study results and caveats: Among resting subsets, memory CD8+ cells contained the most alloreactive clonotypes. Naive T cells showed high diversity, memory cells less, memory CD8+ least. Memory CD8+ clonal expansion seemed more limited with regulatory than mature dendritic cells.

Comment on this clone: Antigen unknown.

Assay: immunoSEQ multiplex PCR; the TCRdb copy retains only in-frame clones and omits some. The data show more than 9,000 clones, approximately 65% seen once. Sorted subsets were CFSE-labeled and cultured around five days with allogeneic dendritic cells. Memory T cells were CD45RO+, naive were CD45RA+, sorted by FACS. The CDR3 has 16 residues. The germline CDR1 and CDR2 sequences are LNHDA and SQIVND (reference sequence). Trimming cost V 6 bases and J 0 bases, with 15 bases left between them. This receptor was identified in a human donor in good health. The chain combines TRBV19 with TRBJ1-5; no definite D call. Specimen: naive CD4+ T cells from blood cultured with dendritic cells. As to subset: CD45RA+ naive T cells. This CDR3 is CASSFTYQSSNQPQHF. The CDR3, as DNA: TGTGCCAGTAGCTTCACCTATCAATCTAGCAATCAGCCCCAGCATTTT.